These 25 T cell receptor beta chains share one sample of origin, sequenced in a study of early T cells in non-severe SARS-CoV-2 infection. MiXCR, run by TCRdb on the 5' RACE reads, gives a single entry per CDR3 protein. Among approximately 70,000 distinct CDR3 sequences listed, 12% to 15% were seen once. The sequencing input was whole blood. The receptors were gathered from an adult who was a healthcare worker with PCR-confirmed SARS-CoV-2 infection or an uninfected control (not recorded which).

V is TRBV5-1 and J is TRBJ2-7; TRBD1 matches at 9 bases. The CDR3 consists of 15 residues. Germline V gene data show CDR1 as SGHRS and CDR2 as YFSETQ. V gave up 4 bases and J gave up 0 bases; unmatched junction bases: 5. The CDR3 nucleotides are TGCGCCAGCAGCCCGGGACAGGGCGTCTCCTACGAGCAGTACTTC. It encodes CASSPGQGVSYEQYF.

The sample holds a few counts of this clonotype. The V and J genes are TRBV3-1 and TRBJ1-2, with unresolved D. Germline V gene lookup returns CDR1 LGHDT and CDR2 YNNKEL (reference sequence). This CDR3 region has 14 residues. Trimming stripped 1 base from V and 8 bases from J, with 14 bases between. CDR3 coding DNA: TGTGCCAGCAGCCAAGTGGGTCCCTCCGGAGGCTACACCTTC. It codes for CASSQVGPSGGYTF.

The table lists this clonotype with a few counts. The rearrangement links TRBV12-3 or TRBV12-4 to TRBJ2-2; 14 bases line up with TRBD2. This CDR3 spans 16 amino acids. V trimming: 6 bases; J trimming: 4 bases; junction bases outside the gene matches: 4. The CDR3 DNA is TGTGCCAGCAGACTAGGGACTAGCGGGGGCACCGGGGAGCTGTTTTTT. Translating it yields CASRLGTSGGTGELFF.

This clonotype was seen more than once but under ten times. The chain has TRBV18 and TRBJ1-2; possibly TRBD1 for D (5 bases). Trimming removed 3 bases from V and 7 bases from J, with 9 bases in between. The CDR3 extends over 12 amino acids. Germline CDR1 and CDR2: KGHSH and LQKENI. The CDR3 DNA follows: TGTGCCAGCTCACCGGCAGGGAGTGGCTACACCTTC. Translating it yields CASSPAGSGYTF. Variable domain in full (rest from reference TRBV18 and TRBJ1-2): NAGVMQNPRHLVRRRGQEARLRCSPMKGHSHVYWYRQLPEEGLKFMVYLQKENIIDESGMPKERFSAEFPKEGPSILRIQQVVRGDSAAYFCASSPAGSGYTFGSGTRLTVV.

This sequence joins TRBV20-1 and TRBJ2-4; D is undetermined. This CDR3 spans 13 amino acids. Trimming removed 0 bases from V and 6 bases from J, with 9 bases in between. Per the germline V gene, CDR1 is DFQATT and CDR2 is SNEGSKA (reference sequence). CDR3 sequence reads: CSARDFDTNIQYF. The CDR3 coding sequence is TGCAGTGCTAGAGACTTTGACACAAACATTCAGTACTTC.

This clonotype has just a few counts. Relative to the germline gene, one junction end is altered; a read error may explain this. The chain recombines TRBV12-3 or TRBV12-4 with TRBJ1-1; D is possibly TRBD1 (6 bases). The CDR3 contains 12 residues. The CDR3 DNA reads as TGTGCCAGCAGTTTAGAGTCAAGGGGGTTGGACTTT. Protein product: CASSLESRGLDF.

This clonotype has ten or more counts. The J gene is TRBJ2-7, the V gene TRBV4-3; D assignment may be TRBD1 or TRBD2 (5 bases each). Per the germline V gene, CDR1 is LGHNA and CDR2 is YSLEER. The CDR3 loop spans 16 amino acids. The V end lost 0 bases, the J end lost 2 bases, and 14 bases lay between the germline ends. CDR3 nucleotides: TGCGCCAGCAGCCAAGATTGGGACGGATTCCCCTACGAGCAGTACTTC. Amino acid sequence: CASSQDWDGFPYEQYF.

There are a few counts of this clonotype. The V gene is TRBV7-9, the J gene TRBJ1-1, with TRBD1 as a possible D gene (5 bases). The CDR3 contains 14 residues. Germline lookup yields CDR1 SEHNR and CDR2 FQNEAQ (reference sequence). V was shortened by 1 base and J by 3 bases, with 9 bases between the two germline ends. The CDR3 bases are TGTGCCAGCAGCTTAGGGCAGGGAGACACTGAAGCTTTCTTT. It specifies CASSLGQGDTEAFF.

This clonotype was seen more than once but under ten times. This rearrangement joins TRBV28 to TRBJ1-1; D gene ambiguous. V was clipped by 7 bases and J by 4 bases, with 4 bases between them. CDR1 is MDHEN, CDR2 SYDVKM, per germline. The CDR3 sequence is 10 residues long. DNA for the CDR3: TGTGCCAGCACTGGCACTGAAGCTTTCTTT. Residues: CASTGTEAFF.

This CDR3 is CSVSQGQNTEAFF. The CDR3, as DNA: TGCAGCGTCTCACAGGGTCAGAACACTGAAGCTTTCTTT. The chain uses TRBV29-1 and TRBJ1-1; D possibly corresponds to TRBD1 (6 bases). The CDR3 consists of 13 residues. The V end was cut by 6 bases, the J end by 1 base, with 12 bases between. Per the germline V gene, CDR1 is SQVTM and CDR2 is ANQGSEA. Filled out from reference TRBV29-1 and TRBJ1-1, the complete variable domain reads SAVISQKPSRDICQRGTSLTIQCQVDSQVTMMFWYRQQPGQSLTLIATANQGSEATYESGFVIDKFPISRPNLTFSTLTVSNMSPEDSSIYLCSVSQGQNTEAFFGQGTRLTVV.

This clonotype has only a few counts. The J gene is TRBJ1-2, the V gene TRBV5-1; D remains unclear. V lost 0 bases to trimming and J lost 8 bases, with 11 bases between them. Germline V lookup: CDR1 SGHRS, CDR2 YFSETQ. This CDR3 has 13 amino acids. The CDR3 spells CASSLERVEGYTF. The CDR3 nucleotides read TGCGCCAGCAGCTTGGAACGGGTTGAAGGCTACACCTTC.

This clonotype was seen a handful of times. The rearrangement links TRBV19 to TRBJ2-7; the D is unclear. The CDR3 contains 12 residues. Germline CDR1 reads LNHDA; CDR2 reads SQIVND (reference sequence). V was shortened by 4 bases and J by 0 bases, with 4 bases between the two germline ends. In nucleotides, the CDR3 is TGTGCCAGTAGTACGGACTCCTACGAGCAGTACTTC. Amino acid sequence: CASSTDSYEQYF.

This chain uses TRBV7-8 with TRBJ2-1; 7 positions agree with TRBD2. V trimming: 0 bases; J trimming: 8 bases; junction bases outside the gene matches: 1. The germline CDR1 and CDR2 sequences are SGHVS and FQNEAQ. The CDR3 extends over 13 amino acids. Here the CDR3 reads CASSLAGGDEQFF. CDR3 coding DNA: TGTGCCAGCAGCTTAGCGGGGGGGGATGAGCAGTTCTTC.

At least ten counts were recorded for this clonotype. The J gene is TRBJ1-2, the V gene TRBV12-3 or TRBV12-4; D is uncertain. The V and J ends lost 4 bases and 4 bases respectively, with 10 bases between them. This CDR3 has 13 residues. The CDR3 DNA follows: TGTGCCAGCAGTTCCTCTGCCACCTATGGCTACACCTTC. This gives the protein CASSSSATYGYTF.

The V and J genes are TRBV2 and TRBJ1-1; a weak D match, TRBD1 (6 bases). Germline CDR1 SNHLY, CDR2 FYNNEI. This CDR3 is built from 17 residues. V dropped 8 bases and J dropped 9 bases, with 31 bases sitting between them. The CDR3 sequence: CASLPAGVHRQSIKAFF. The CDR3 DNA follows: TGTGCCAGCTTGCCTGCAGGGGTCCACCGCCAGTCGATAAAAGCTTTCTTT.

The J gene is TRBJ2-3, the V gene TRBV20-1; D is perhaps TRBD2 (5 bases). The CDR3 is made up of 14 amino acids. Germline CDR1 and CDR2: DFQATT and SNEGSKA (reference sequence). Trimming took off 1 base at V and 2 bases at J, with 10 bases between the two ends. CDR3 region: CSARAEGYTDTQYF. In nucleotides, the CDR3 is TGCAGTGCTAGAGCAGAGGGCTACACAGATACGCAGTATTTT.

This clonotype turned up a few times. This chain connects TRBV20-1 to TRBJ2-3; 8 bases line up with TRBD1. The CDR3 contains 14 residues. Germline V gene data show CDR1 as DFQATT and CDR2 as SNEGSKA (reference sequence). J lost 4 bases, V lost 6 bases, and 9 bases had no gene match. CDR3 coding DNA: TGCAGTGCACCGCGGACAGGGATCGCAGATACGCAGTATTTT. As protein: CSAPRTGIADTQYF.

V usage is TRBV2 and J usage is TRBJ1-1, with D possibly matching TRBD1 (5 bases). Germline assignment: CDR1 SNHLY and CDR2 FYNNEI. The CDR3 covers 13 residues. The V end lost 6 bases, the J end lost 11 bases, and 19 bases lay between the germline ends. The CDR3 bases are TGTGCCAGCAGACTCGACAGTCCTCAAGGGGCTTTCTTT. It codes for CASRLDSPQGAFF.

This chain connects TRBV12-3 or TRBV12-4 to TRBJ1-5; D not certain. This CDR3 comprises 13 residues. With 3 bases removed from V and 3 bases from J, the gap between germline ends came to 6 bases. The CDR3 is CASSFATNQPQHF. The CDR3 bases are TGTGCCAGCAGTTTTGCGACCAATCAGCCCCAGCATTTT.

This sequence joins TRBV7-6 and TRBJ1-4; D uncertain. Germline CDR1 is SGHVS and CDR2 is FNYEAQ. V was cut by 1 base and J by 2 bases, with 14 bases left in between. This CDR3 has 17 amino acids. The CDR3 DNA is TGTGCCAGCAGCTTAGGCTCGGGTACAGCCACTAATGAAAAACTGTTTTTT. Its translation is CASSLGSGTATNEKLFF.

J is TRBJ2-5 and V is TRBV7-9; tentative D call: TRBD2 (5 bases). The CDR3 sequence is 13 residues long. V lost 4 bases to trimming and J lost 3 bases, with 9 bases between them. Per germline, CDR1 SEHNR and CDR2 FQNEAQ (reference sequence). The CDR3 reads CASSSGIEETQYF. CDR3 sequence (DNA): TGTGCCAGCAGCTCGGGAATAGAAGAGACCCAGTACTTC.

In this sample, this clonotype turned up a few times. CDR3 sequence (DNA): TGTGCCATCAGTGGATCCACAGGGGTACGGGATTCACCCCTCCACTTT. It encodes CAISGSTGVRDSPLHF. V is TRBV10-3 and J is TRBJ1-6; the match to TRBD1 covers 7 bases. The CDR3 is made up of 16 amino acids. With V trimmed by 4 bases and J by 8 bases, 11 bases remained unmatched. From germline, CDR1 is ENHRY and CDR2 SYGVKD.

The chain is built from TRBV12-3 or TRBV12-4 and TRBJ1-5; D is unresolved. The CDR3 extends over 12 amino acids. V shed 5 bases and J shed 9 bases, with 11 bases lying between them. CDR3 DNA sequence: TGTGCCAGCAGTCTAATTCTGAGGCCCCAGCATTTT. Translation gives CASSLILRPQHF.

The V call is TRBV6-1, the J call TRBJ2-5; tentative D call: TRBD1 (5 bases). Trimming pared 4 bases from V and 0 bases from J, leaving 12 bases between. Germline V CDR1 and CDR2: MNHNS, SASEGT. This CDR3 contains 15 residues. CDR3 region: CASSAPAGNQETQYF. The DNA for the CDR3 is TGTGCCAGCAGTGCACCAGCAGGGAACCAAGAGACCCAGTACTTC.

Many counts were recorded for this clonotype. The genes are TRBV20-1 and TRBJ1-5, with D possibly being TRBD1 (6 bases). Per the germline V gene, CDR1 is DFQATT and CDR2 is SNEGSKA (reference sequence). The V end lost 6 bases, the J end lost 3 bases, and 12 bases lay between the germline ends. The CDR3 contains 13 residues. The CDR3 spells CSAPRGDNQPQHF. The CDR3 coding sequence is TGCAGTGCGCCAAGGGGGGACAATCAGCCCCAGCATTTT.